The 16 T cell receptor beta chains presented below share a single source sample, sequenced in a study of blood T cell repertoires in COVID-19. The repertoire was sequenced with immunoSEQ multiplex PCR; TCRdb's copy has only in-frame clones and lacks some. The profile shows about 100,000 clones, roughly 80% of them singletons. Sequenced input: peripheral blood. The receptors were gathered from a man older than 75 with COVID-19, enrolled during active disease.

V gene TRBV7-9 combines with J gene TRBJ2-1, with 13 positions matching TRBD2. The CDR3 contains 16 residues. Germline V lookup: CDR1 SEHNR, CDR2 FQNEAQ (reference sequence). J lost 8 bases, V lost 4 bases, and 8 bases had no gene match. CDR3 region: CASSSYGLAGAHEQFF. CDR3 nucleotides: TGTGCCAGCAGCTCCTACGGACTAGCGGGAGCCCATGAGCAGTTCTTC.

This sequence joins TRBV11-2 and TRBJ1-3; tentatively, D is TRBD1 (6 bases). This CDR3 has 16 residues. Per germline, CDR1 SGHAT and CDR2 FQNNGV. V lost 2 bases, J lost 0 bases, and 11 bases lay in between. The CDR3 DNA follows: TGTGCCAGCAGCTTACTAACAGGGACCTCTGGAAACACCATATATTTT. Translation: CASSLLTGTSGNTIYF.

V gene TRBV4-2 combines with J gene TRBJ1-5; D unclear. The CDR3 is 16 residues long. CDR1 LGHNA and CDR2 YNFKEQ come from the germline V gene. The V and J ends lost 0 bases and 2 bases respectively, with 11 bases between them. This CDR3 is CASSQDLGVGNQPQHF. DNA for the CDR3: TGTGCCAGCAGCCAAGATTTGGGAGTCGGCAATCAGCCCCAGCATTTT.

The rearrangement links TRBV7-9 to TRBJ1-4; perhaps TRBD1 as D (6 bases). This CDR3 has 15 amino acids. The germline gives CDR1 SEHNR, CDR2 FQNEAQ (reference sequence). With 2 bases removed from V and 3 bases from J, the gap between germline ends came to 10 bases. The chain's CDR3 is CASSLSRQANEKLFF. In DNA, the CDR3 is TGTGCCAGCAGCTTATCGAGACAGGCTAATGAAAAACTGTTTTTT.

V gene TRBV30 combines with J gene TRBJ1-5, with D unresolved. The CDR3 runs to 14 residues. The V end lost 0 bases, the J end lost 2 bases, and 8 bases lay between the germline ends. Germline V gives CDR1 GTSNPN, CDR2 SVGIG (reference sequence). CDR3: CAWSVLGGNQPQHF. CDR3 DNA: TGTGCCTGGAGTGTACTCGGGGGCAATCAGCCCCAGCATTTT.

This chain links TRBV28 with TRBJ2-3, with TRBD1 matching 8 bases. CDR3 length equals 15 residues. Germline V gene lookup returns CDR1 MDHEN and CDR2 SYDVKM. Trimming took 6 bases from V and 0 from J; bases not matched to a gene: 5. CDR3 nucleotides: TGTGCCAGCAGCCGACAGGGGTATAGCACAGATACGCAGTATTTT. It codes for CASSRQGYSTDTQYF. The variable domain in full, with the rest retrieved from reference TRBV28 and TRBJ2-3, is DVKVTQSSRYLVKRTGEKVFLECVQDMDHENMFWYRQDPGLGLRLIYFSYDVKMKEKGDIPEGYSVSREKKERFSLILESASTNQTSMYLCASSRQGYSTDTQYFGPGTRLTVL.

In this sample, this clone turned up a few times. CDR3 amino acids: CASSLETGAETQYF. The CDR3 DNA reads as TGTGCCAGCAGCTTAGAAACAGGGGCAGAGACCCAGTACTTC. This chain links TRBV7-2 with TRBJ2-5; TRBD1 matches 7 bases. CDR3 size: 14 residues. Germline V gene sequence: CDR1 SGHTA, CDR2 FQGNSA. Unmatched junction bases numbered 3, after V lost 1 base and J lost 4 bases.

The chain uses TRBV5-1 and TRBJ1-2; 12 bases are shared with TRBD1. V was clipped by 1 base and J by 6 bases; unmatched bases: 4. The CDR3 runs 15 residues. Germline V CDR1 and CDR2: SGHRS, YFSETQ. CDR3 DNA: TGCGCCAGCAGCTTGATGGGACAGGGGGCCGATGGCTACACCTTC. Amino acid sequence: CASSLMGQGADGYTF.

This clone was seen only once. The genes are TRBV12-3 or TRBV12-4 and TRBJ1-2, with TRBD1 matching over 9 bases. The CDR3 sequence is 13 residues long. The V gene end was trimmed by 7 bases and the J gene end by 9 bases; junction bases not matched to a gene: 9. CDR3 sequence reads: CASTAGQGNRYTF. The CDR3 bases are TGTGCCAGCACCGCGGGACAGGGTAATCGCTACACCTTC.

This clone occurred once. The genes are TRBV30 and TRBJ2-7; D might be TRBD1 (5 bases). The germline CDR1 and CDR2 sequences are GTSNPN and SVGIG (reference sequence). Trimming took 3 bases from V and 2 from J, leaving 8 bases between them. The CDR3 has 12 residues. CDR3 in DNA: TGTGCCTGGAGCGAGACAGCCTACGAGCAGTACTTC. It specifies CAWSETAYEQYF.

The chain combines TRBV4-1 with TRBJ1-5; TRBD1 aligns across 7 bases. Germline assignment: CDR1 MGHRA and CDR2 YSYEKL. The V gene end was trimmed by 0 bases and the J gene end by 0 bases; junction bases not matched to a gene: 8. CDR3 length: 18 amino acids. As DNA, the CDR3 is TGCGCCAGCAGCCAAGAATGGGCAGGGGGGACTAGCAATCAGCCCCAGCATTTT. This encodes CASSQEWAGGTSNQPQHF.

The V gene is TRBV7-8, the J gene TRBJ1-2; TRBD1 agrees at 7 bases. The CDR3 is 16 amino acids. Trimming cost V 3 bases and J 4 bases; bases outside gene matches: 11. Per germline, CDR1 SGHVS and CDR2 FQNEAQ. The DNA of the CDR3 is TGTGCCAGCAGCTTCTCACAGGGGTCGTTCGGCTATGGCTACACCTTC. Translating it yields CASSFSQGSFGYGYTF.

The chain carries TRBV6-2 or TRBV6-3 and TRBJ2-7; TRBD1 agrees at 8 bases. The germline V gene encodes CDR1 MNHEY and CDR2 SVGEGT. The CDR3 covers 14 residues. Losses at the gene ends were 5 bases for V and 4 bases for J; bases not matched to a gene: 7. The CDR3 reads CASSGRGLIYEQYF. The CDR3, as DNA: TGTGCCAGCAGTGGCAGGGGGCTTATTTACGAGCAGTACTTC.

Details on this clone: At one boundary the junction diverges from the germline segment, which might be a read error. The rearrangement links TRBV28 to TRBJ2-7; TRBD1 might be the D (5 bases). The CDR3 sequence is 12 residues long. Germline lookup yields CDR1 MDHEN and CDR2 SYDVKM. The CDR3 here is CASSLTGSSPNF. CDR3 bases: TGTGCCAGCAGTTTAACAGGTAGCAGCCCGAACTTC. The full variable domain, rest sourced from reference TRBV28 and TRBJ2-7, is DVKVTQSSRYLVKRTGEKVFLECVQDMDHENMFWYRQDPGLGLRLIYFSYDVKMKEKGDIPEGYSVSREKKERFSLILESASTNQTSMYLCASSLTGSSPNFGPGTRLTVT.

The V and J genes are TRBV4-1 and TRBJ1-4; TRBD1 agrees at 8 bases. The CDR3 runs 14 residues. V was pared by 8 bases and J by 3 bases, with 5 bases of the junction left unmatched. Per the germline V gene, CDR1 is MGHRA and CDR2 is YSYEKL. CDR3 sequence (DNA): TGCGCCAGCTCACAGGGGGTCGCTAATGAAAAACTGTTTTTT. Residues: CASSQGVANEKLFF.

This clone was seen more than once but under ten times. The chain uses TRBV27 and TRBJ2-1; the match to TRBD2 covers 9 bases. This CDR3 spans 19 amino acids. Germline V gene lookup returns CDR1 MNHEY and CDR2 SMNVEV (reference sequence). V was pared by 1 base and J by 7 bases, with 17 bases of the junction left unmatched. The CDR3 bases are TGTGCCAGCAGTTTATATTCGAGAGTCGGCGGGAGGGTGGATAATGAGCAGTTCTTC. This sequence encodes CASSLYSRVGGRVDNEQFF.